This T cell receptor beta chain was documented in a study of shared clonotypes between healthy human individuals. Study information: Plates per donor: three CD4 naive, three CD4 memory, two CD8 naive, one CD8 memory.

Clones were sequenced by immunoSEQ multiplex PCR, and TCRdb holds only the in-frame ones, with some missing. The sample has 2 million or so clones, roughly 94% seen once; the top ten hold approximately 1.2%. The naive CD8 population came from CD45RO-negative cells selected for CCR7, without terminally differentiated effector memory CD45RA+ cells. Germline CDR1 is SGDLS and CDR2 is YYNGEE. Unmatched junction bases numbered 7, after V lost 3 bases and J lost 2 bases. This CDR3 has 15 residues. In regard to this clone: What it recognizes is unknown.

Study-wide results and limits: Compared with clonotypes that all four donors shared, non-shared clonotypes had lower generation probabilities.

This sequence joins TRBV9 and TRBJ1-1; 7 bases are shared with TRBD1. The source of this sequence is a man younger than 35 in good health. The sample consisted of naive CD8+ T cells sorted from blood. The chain's CDR3 is CASSEHRGVNTEAFF. Written as DNA, the CDR3 is TGTGCCAGCAGCGAACACAGGGGAGTCAACACTGAAGCTTTCTTT.